These T cell receptor beta chains were read from a single sample in a study of siplizumab effects on memory and regulatory T cells. Some clones are missing from TCRdb's copy, which holds only in-frame ones; the method was immunoSEQ multiplex PCR. The top ten hold around 0.62% of the sample, which has roughly 100,000 clones, 93% seen once. Sequenced sample: Tregs sorted from blood. The receptor set was obtained from a human donor in good health. CDR3s include the opening cysteine and the closing phenylalanine or tryptophan. The D gene is left open where the match is weak. Clone sizes are given selectively: once, few, many, or a class where the clone is expanded.

TGTGCCAGCAGTTACTCCCAGGGGGCTAGGAATTCACCCCTCCACTTT	CASSYSQGARNSPLHF	TRBD1	TRBV6-6	TRBJ1-6	.
TGTGCCAGCTCACCCGGACAGGGATACGTAGCTTTCTTT	CASSPGQGYVAFF	TRBD1	TRBV18	TRBJ1-1	.
TGTGCCAGCAGCCCGGACAGGAATAACTATGGCTACACCTTC	CASSPDRNNYGYTF	TRBD1	TRBV11-2	TRBJ1-2	few
TGTGCCAGTAGTGGAGCTAGCGGGATCGGCGAGCAGTACTTC	CASSGASGIGEQYF	TRBD2	TRBV19	TRBJ2-7	.
TGTGCCAGCGCTGTGGACAGGGGGTTGAAGTCCTACAATGAGCAGTTCTTC	CASAVDRGLKSYNEQFF	TRBD1	TRBV7-9	TRBJ2-1	.
TGTGCCAGCAGCTTGAGGGACAGTCAGCCCCAGCATTTT	CASSLRDSQPQHF	TRBD1	TRBV5-8	TRBJ1-5	.
TGTGCTAGTGGCTCCGGAACCAATCAGCCCCAGCATTTT	CASGSGTNQPQHF	.	TRBV12-5	TRBJ1-5	once
TGTGCCAGCAGATTACAGGGGTCAAACACTGAAGCTTTCTTT	CASRLQGSNTEAFF	TRBD1	TRBV27	TRBJ1-1	.
TGTGCCAGTAGTATGGAGCCTTCTAGGGACAGGGTCCACGAGCAGTACTTC	CASSMEPSRDRVHEQYF	TRBD1	TRBV19	TRBJ2-7	.
TGTGCCAGCAGCGTCCGGGACAGGGGCGTGAACACTGAAGCTTTCTTT	CASSVRDRGVNTEAFF	TRBD1	TRBV9	TRBJ1-1	.
TGTGCCATCGGGGCAAGTGGCAATCAGCCCCAGCATTTT	CAIGASGNQPQHF	.	TRBV10-3	TRBJ1-5	few
TGCGCCAGCAGCTTGCTGTCGGCCCCCACAGATACGCAGTATTTT	CASSLLSAPTDTQYF	.	TRBV5-1	TRBJ2-3	.
TGTGCCAGCAGCGGCCAGGGTAACTATGGCTACACCTTC	CASSGQGNYGYTF	.	TRBV5-4	TRBJ1-2	.
TGTGCCAGCTCACCGGGGCGAGAGACCCAGTACTTC	CASSPGRETQYF	.	TRBV18	TRBJ2-5	.
TGTGCCATCAGTGAGCGGGCCCAGACTGAAGCTTTCTTT	CAISERAQTEAFF	.	TRBV10-3	TRBJ1-1	.
TGTGCCAGCAGCTTCCCCGGTTCCTACGAGCAGTACTTC	CASSFPGSYEQYF	.	TRBV5-4	TRBJ2-7	.
TGTGCCAGCAGTCCATCGGGAGGCCGTGTGGATACGCAGTATTTT	CASSPSGGRVDTQYF	TRBD2	TRBV7-2	TRBJ2-3	.
TGCGCCAGCAGCCCCCCGGGGGCCAATGAGCAGTTCTTC	CASSPPGANEQFF	.	TRBV10-1	TRBJ2-1	once
TGCGCCAGTTCAGGCGGCAGGATAATAGATACGCAGTATTTT	CASSGGRIIDTQYF	.	TRBV5-1	TRBJ2-3	.
TGTGCCAGCACCAAGGTAGGGGGAACGACTAATGAAAAACTGTTTTTT	CASTKVGGTTNEKLFF	.	TRBV2	TRBJ1-4	.
TGTGCCAGCAGTCCGGGGACTAGCGGGAGGGTAGGGGAGCAGTTCTTC	CASSPGTSGRVGEQFF	TRBD2	TRBV27	TRBJ2-1	.
TGTGCCAGCAGCTCGTTTCCGGGACTAGCAGCAGATACGCAGTATTTT	CASSSFPGLAADTQYF	TRBD2	TRBV5-4	TRBJ2-3	.
TGTGCCAGCAGGTCTTACAGGGGAAAACTGTTTTTT	CASRSYRGKLFF	TRBD1	TRBV6-6	TRBJ1-4	.
TGTGCCAGCAAAAAAACAGGGGGCGGTGGTGAAAAACTGTTTTTT	CASKKTGGGGEKLFF	TRBD1	TRBV6-5	TRBJ1-4	once
TGTGCCAGCTCACCACTCCCACCCCGGGACAGACAAGAGACCCAGTACTTC	CASSPLPPRDRQETQYF	TRBD1	TRBV18	TRBJ2-5	.
TGCAGCGTAGCGGGGAGTAGGACAGATACGCAGTATTTT	CSVAGSRTDTQYF	TRBD2	TRBV29-1	TRBJ2-3	.
TGTGCCAGCTCACCAATGGGGACAGCATTAGAGACCCAGTACTTC	CASSPMGTALETQYF	TRBD1	TRBV18	TRBJ2-5	.
TGTGCCAGCAGCTTCCCCCACATAGTGCAGGGGCCCGAGCAGTACTTC	CASSFPHIVQGPEQYF	.	TRBV11-2	TRBJ2-7	.
TGTGCCAGCAGCTTTCAGGGTTCGGGCAATCAGCCCCAGCATTTT	CASSFQGSGNQPQHF	.	TRBV5-6	TRBJ1-5	once
TGTGCCATCAGGGCTCACTCAGGAGCGGGGGAGCCCACAGAGCAGTACTTC	CAIRAHSGAGEPTEQYF	TRBD2	TRBV10-3	TRBJ2-7	.
TGTGCCAGCAGTGGGGCTTTTCCGGGCTACACCTTC	CASSGAFPGYTF	.	TRBV14	TRBJ1-2	.
TGTGCCAGATACACAGATACGCAGTATTTT	CARYTDTQYF	.	TRBV18	TRBJ2-3	.
TGTGCCAGCAGCTTGGGACCGTTGAGCTCCTACGAGCAGTACTTC	CASSLGPLSSYEQYF	.	TRBV5-5	TRBJ2-7	.
TGTGCCAGCAGTCTAGGGGCGCCCTATGGCTACACCTTC	CASSLGAPYGYTF	.	TRBV6-5	TRBJ1-2	once